Listed below are T cell receptor beta chains from one sample, sequenced in a study of blood T cell repertoires in COVID-19. Generated by immunoSEQ multiplex PCR, the TCRdb table keeps only in-frame clones and is missing some. The sample yields 250,000 to 350,000 clones, 75% to 90% seen once. Sequenced sample: peripheral blood. The source is a man younger than 40 with acute or convalescent COVID-19. CDR3s include the opening cysteine and the closing phenylalanine or tryptophan. The D gene is left open where the match is weak. A clone size is listed for some rows: how often the clone was seen (once, few, many), or a class if it is expanded.

V gene: TRBV5-1
clone size: -
D gene: -
J gene: TRBJ2-2
CDR3 DNA: TGCGCCAGCAGCTGGACAGAGAACACCGGGGAGCTGTTTTTT
CDR3 protein: CASSWTENTGELFF

V gene: TRBV7-3
clone size: -
D gene: TRBD2
J gene: TRBJ2-3
CDR3 DNA: TGTGCCAGCAGCCGACAGGCGGGGGGGATAACAGATACGCAGTATTTT
CDR3 protein: CASSRQAGGITDTQYF

V gene: TRBV2
clone size: -
D gene: TRBD1
J gene: TRBJ2-7
CDR3 DNA: TGTGCCAGCGAGACAGGGGCCTCCTACGAGCAGTACTTC
CDR3 protein: CASETGASYEQYF

V gene: TRBV6-5
clone size: -
D gene: TRBD1
J gene: TRBJ1-2
CDR3 DNA: TGTGCCAGCAGTCTTCGACGACAGGGGGAAACCTTC
CDR3 protein: CASSLRRQGETF

V gene: TRBV6-5
clone size: -
D gene: -
J gene: TRBJ1-6
CDR3 DNA: TGTGCCAGCAGTTACTCGGTCGGGATTAGGAATTCACCCCTCCACTTT
CDR3 protein: CASSYSVGIRNSPLHF

V gene: TRBV5-4
clone size: -
D gene: -
J gene: TRBJ2-5
CDR3 DNA: TGTGCCAGCAGCTTGGGAGTTCAAGAGACCCAGTACTTC
CDR3 protein: CASSLGVQETQYF

V gene: TRBV3-1/TRBV3-2
clone size: -
D gene: -
J gene: TRBJ1-2
CDR3 DNA: TGTGCCAGCAGCTCCCAGGGTAGGACTGGCTACACCTTC
CDR3 protein: CASSSQGRTGYTF

V gene: TRBV19
clone size: -
D gene: -
J gene: TRBJ2-2
CDR3 DNA: TGTGCCAGTAGTAGACAGACCAACACCGGGGAGCTGTTTTTT
CDR3 protein: CASSRQTNTGELFF

V gene: TRBV3-1/TRBV3-2
clone size: -
D gene: -
J gene: TRBJ2-1
CDR3 DNA: TGTGCCAGCAATCCCTGGGGGGGGACATCCAATGAGCAGTTCTTC
CDR3 protein: CASNPWGGTSNEQFF

V gene: TRBV5-8
clone size: -
D gene: TRBD1
J gene: TRBJ1-4
CDR3 DNA: TGTGCCAGCAGCTTGGCGGGACAGGGGCATGGTGAAAAACTGTTTTTT
CDR3 protein: CASSLAGQGHGEKLFF

V gene: TRBV24-1
clone size: few
D gene: TRBD1
J gene: TRBJ2-2
CDR3 DNA: TGTGCCACCGGGGATTTGGGACAGGATTACACCGGGGAGCTGTTTTTT
CDR3 protein: CATGDLGQDYTGELFF

V gene: TRBV5-1
clone size: few
D gene: -
J gene: TRBJ1-4
CDR3 DNA: TGCGCCAGCAGCTTGTCCGGCCAGGCTGGAGGGGAAAAACTGTTTTTT
CDR3 protein: CASSLSGQAGGEKLFF

V gene: TRBV5-1
clone size: once
D gene: -
J gene: TRBJ2-1
CDR3 DNA: TGCGCCAGCAGCTTCTCGAATGAGCAGTTCTTC
CDR3 protein: CASSFSNEQFF

V gene: TRBV19
clone size: -
D gene: TRBD1
J gene: TRBJ1-1
CDR3 DNA: TGTGCCAGTAGTTCTGAAGGGACAGGGGGCGAAGCTTTCTTT
CDR3 protein: CASSSEGTGGEAFF

V gene: TRBV2
clone size: -
D gene: TRBD1
J gene: TRBJ1-5
CDR3 DNA: TGTGCCAGCGACAGGGGCGGTGATCAGCCCCAGCATTTT
CDR3 protein: CASDRGGDQPQHF

V gene: TRBV28
clone size: once
D gene: TRBD1
J gene: TRBJ1-6
CDR3 DNA: TGTGCCAGCAGGACAGGGGGCGCTCAGTCACCCCTCCACTTT
CDR3 protein: CASRTGGAQSPLHF

V gene: TRBV15
clone size: -
D gene: -
J gene: TRBJ2-2
CDR3 DNA: TGTGCCACCAGCAGAGATCGGGGTTCTGGGGAGCTGTTTTTT
CDR3 protein: CATSRDRGSGELFF

V gene: TRBV15
clone size: few
D gene: -
J gene: TRBJ1-5
CDR3 DNA: TGTGCCACCAGCAGATCAGGACAGAACCTATGGCCCCAGCATTTT
CDR3 protein: CATSRSGQNLWPQHF

V gene: TRBV6-6
clone size: -
D gene: TRBD1
J gene: TRBJ1-3
CDR3 DNA: TGTGCCAGCGGTCGACCGGGACAGGGCGCAGGAAACACCATATATTTT
CDR3 protein: CASGRPGQGAGNTIYF

V gene: TRBV28
clone size: -
D gene: -
J gene: TRBJ2-5
CDR3 DNA: TGTGCCAGCAGTTTCGGGTCAGCGGGTAAAGAGACCCAGTACTTC
CDR3 protein: CASSFGSAGKETQYF

V gene: TRBV28
clone size: once
D gene: TRBD2
J gene: TRBJ2-2
CDR3 DNA: TGTGCCTCGCGGGGCGGGGGGAACACCGGGGAGCTGTTTTTT
CDR3 protein: CASRGGGNTGELFF

V gene: TRBV11-1
clone size: -
D gene: -
J gene: TRBJ1-6
CDR3 DNA: TGTGCCAGCAGCTTCGGTCAGGCTAATTCACCCCTCCACTTT
CDR3 protein: CASSFGQANSPLHF

V gene: TRBV2
clone size: -
D gene: TRBD1
J gene: TRBJ2-7
CDR3 DNA: TGTGCCAGCCTCTTACAGGGGACAAGGTACGAGCAGTACTTC
CDR3 protein: CASLLQGTRYEQYF

V gene: TRBV28
clone size: -
D gene: -
J gene: TRBJ1-1
CDR3 DNA: TGTGCCAGCAGTCCTACAGGGCGGTATGGCACTGAAGCTTTCTTT
CDR3 protein: CASSPTGRYGTEAFF

V gene: TRBV30
clone size: -
D gene: -
J gene: TRBJ2-2
CDR3 DNA: TGTGCCTGGCGGCGGGGCAACACCGGGGAGCTGTTTTTT
CDR3 protein: CAWRRGNTGELFF

V gene: TRBV5-1
clone size: -
D gene: -
J gene: TRBJ2-7
CDR3 DNA: TGCGCCAGCAGCTTAGGGGCAGGAGACTACGAGCAGTACTTC
CDR3 protein: CASSLGAGDYEQYF

V gene: TRBV28
clone size: few
D gene: -
J gene: TRBJ2-2
CDR3 DNA: TGTGCCAGCAGCACCCTTACTGGGGAGCTGTTTTTT
CDR3 protein: CASSTLTGELFF

V gene: TRBV2
clone size: -
D gene: -
J gene: TRBJ2-5
CDR3 DNA: TGTGCCAGCACCACCGGGACACTAGGGGAGACCCAGTACTTC
CDR3 protein: CASTTGTLGETQYF

V gene: TRBV28
clone size: -
D gene: -
J gene: TRBJ1-5
CDR3 DNA: TGTGCCAGCAGTGCCATCACGACTTATAGCAATCAGCCCCAGCATTTT
CDR3 protein: CASSAITTYSNQPQHF

V gene: TRBV29-1
clone size: -
D gene: -
J gene: TRBJ1-1
CDR3 DNA: TGCAGCGTTGGACAGAGGAACACTGAAGCTTTCTTT
CDR3 protein: CSVGQRNTEAFF

V gene: TRBV19
clone size: -
D gene: TRBD1
J gene: TRBJ2-7
CDR3 DNA: TGTGCCAGTAGTATAGACGCAAGCCCGGGACAGAACTACGAGCAGTACTTC
CDR3 protein: CASSIDASPGQNYEQYF

V gene: TRBV5-1
clone size: -
D gene: TRBD2
J gene: TRBJ2-7
CDR3 DNA: TGCGCCAGCAGCTATGTAGCGGGAGACTCCTACGAGCAGTACTTC
CDR3 protein: CASSYVAGDSYEQYF

V gene: TRBV30
clone size: -
D gene: TRBD1
J gene: TRBJ1-5
CDR3 DNA: TGTGCCTGTGAGACAGGGGCTAGACAGCCCCAGCATTTT
CDR3 protein: CACETGARQPQHF

V gene: TRBV7-9
clone size: -
D gene: -
J gene: TRBJ2-6
CDR3 DNA: TGTGCCAGCAGCTTTGACAGTACTCAGACCAACGTCCTGACTTTC
CDR3 protein: CASSFDSTQTNVLTF

V gene: TRBV29-1
clone size: -
D gene: -
J gene: TRBJ2-3
CDR3 DNA: TGCAGCATCTGCGAGCAAGGTGGGGCCGATACGCAGTATTTT
CDR3 protein: CSICEQGGADTQYF

V gene: TRBV6-4
clone size: -
D gene: TRBD2
J gene: TRBJ2-3
CDR3 DNA: TGTGCCAGCAGACCCCGATTTGGCGGGGGGGCCGATACGCAGTATTTT
CDR3 protein: CASRPRFGGGADTQYF

V gene: TRBV6-4
clone size: few
D gene: -
J gene: TRBJ1-4
CDR3 DNA: TGTGCCAGCAGTGACTCGATTTGTTCCCGGGGTGAAAAACTGTTTTTT
CDR3 protein: CASSDSICSRGEKLFF

V gene: TRBV7-8
clone size: -
D gene: -
J gene: TRBJ1-4
CDR3 DNA: TGTGCCAGCAGCTTAGGCAGGGTCAACGAAAAACTGTTTTTT
CDR3 protein: CASSLGRVNEKLFF

V gene: TRBV28
clone size: -
D gene: -
J gene: TRBJ2-2
CDR3 DNA: TGTGCCAGCAGTTTGTGGAGCGGGTCCACCGGGGAGCTGTTTTTT
CDR3 protein: CASSLWSGSTGELFF

V gene: TRBV6-5
clone size: -
D gene: -
J gene: TRBJ1-5
CDR3 DNA: TGTGCCAGCAGTTTGACAGGAAATAGCAATCAGCCCCAGCATTTT
CDR3 protein: CASSLTGNSNQPQHF

V gene: TRBV7-2
clone size: -
D gene: TRBD1
J gene: TRBJ1-2
CDR3 DNA: TGTGCCAGCAGCTTAGTACGGACAGGGTATGGCTACACCTTC
CDR3 protein: CASSLVRTGYGYTF

V gene: TRBV27
clone size: -
D gene: TRBD1
J gene: TRBJ1-2
CDR3 DNA: TGTGCCAGCAGCCGGGGACAGGGGGGCGCTGGTAGTGGCTACACCTTC
CDR3 protein: CASSRGQGGAGSGYTF

V gene: TRBV2
clone size: -
D gene: TRBD1
J gene: TRBJ1-5
CDR3 DNA: TGTGCCAGCTCATACTCAACCGGGACAGGGCGAGCGTTGAGCAATCAGCCCCAGCATTTT
CDR3 protein: CASSYSTGTGRALSNQPQHF

V gene: TRBV6-5
clone size: few
D gene: -
J gene: TRBJ1-4
CDR3 DNA: TGTGCCAGCACCACGATGTTAGATGAAAAACTGTTTTTT
CDR3 protein: CASTTMLDEKLFF

V gene: TRBV6-1
clone size: once
D gene: -
J gene: TRBJ2-5
CDR3 DNA: TGTGCCAGCAGTGATAGGGGAGGTCGGGAGACCCAGTACTTC
CDR3 protein: CASSDRGGRETQYF

V gene: TRBV5-1
clone size: -
D gene: -
J gene: TRBJ1-1
CDR3 DNA: TGCGCCAGCAGCTTTGAACAGCTTTACCCCATGAACACTGAAGCTTTCTTT
CDR3 protein: CASSFEQLYPMNTEAFF

V gene: TRBV3-1/TRBV3-2
clone size: -
D gene: -
J gene: TRBJ1-2
CDR3 DNA: TGTGCCAGCAGCCAAGTGAAGGGGTCGAACTATGGCTACACCTTC
CDR3 protein: CASSQVKGSNYGYTF

V gene: TRBV25-1
clone size: few
D gene: -
J gene: TRBJ1-6
CDR3 DNA: TGTGCCAGTCAGGGGACACGAAATTCACCCCTCCACTTT
CDR3 protein: CASQGTRNSPLHF

V gene: TRBV9
clone size: many
D gene: -
J gene: TRBJ1-3
CDR3 DNA: TGTGCCAGCAGCGTCGGCGCGGACAGCTCTGGAAACACCATATATTTT
CDR3 protein: CASSVGADSSGNTIYF

V gene: TRBV27
clone size: -
D gene: TRBD1
J gene: TRBJ1-1
CDR3 DNA: TGTGCCAGCGGCGACAGGGGGCGCTACACTGAAGCTTTCTTT
CDR3 protein: CASGDRGRYTEAFF

V gene: TRBV7-2
clone size: -
D gene: -
J gene: TRBJ1-2
CDR3 DNA: TGTGCCAGCAGCTTAGATCGATCAGGGGACTATGGCTACACCTTC
CDR3 protein: CASSLDRSGDYGYTF

V gene: TRBV7-8
clone size: -
D gene: TRBD2
J gene: TRBJ2-7
CDR3 DNA: TGTGCCAGCAGCTTAGAATCAGGACTAGTGATCGGCGAGCAGTACTTC
CDR3 protein: CASSLESGLVIGEQYF

V gene: TRBV28
clone size: -
D gene: TRBD1
J gene: TRBJ1-6
CDR3 DNA: TGTGCCAGCAGGCGACAGGGGGCAGCGGGTTCACCCCTCCACTTT
CDR3 protein: CASRRQGAAGSPLHF

V gene: TRBV2
clone size: -
D gene: -
J gene: TRBJ2-1
CDR3 DNA: TGTGCCAGCAGTGAATGGCGGACAAGGGACAATGAGCAGTTCTTC
CDR3 protein: CASSEWRTRDNEQFF

V gene: TRBV27
clone size: -
D gene: TRBD1
J gene: TRBJ1-3
CDR3 DNA: TGTGCCAGCACCTCGACAGGGTCAGGAAACACCATATATTTT
CDR3 protein: CASTSTGSGNTIYF